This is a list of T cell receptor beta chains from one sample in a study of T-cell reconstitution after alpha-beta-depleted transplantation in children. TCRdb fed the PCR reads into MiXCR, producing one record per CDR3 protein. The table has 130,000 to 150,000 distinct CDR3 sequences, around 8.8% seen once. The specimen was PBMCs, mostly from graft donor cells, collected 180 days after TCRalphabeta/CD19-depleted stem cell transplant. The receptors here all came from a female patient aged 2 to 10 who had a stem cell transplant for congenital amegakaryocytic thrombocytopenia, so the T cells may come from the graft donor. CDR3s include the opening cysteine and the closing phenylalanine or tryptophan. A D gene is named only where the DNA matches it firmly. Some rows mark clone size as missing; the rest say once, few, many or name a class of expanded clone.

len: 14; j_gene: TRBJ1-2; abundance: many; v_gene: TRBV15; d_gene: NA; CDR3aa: CATSSDRLPYGYTF
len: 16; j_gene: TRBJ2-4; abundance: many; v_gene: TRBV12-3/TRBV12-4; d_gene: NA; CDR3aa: CASSFHGGSAKNIQYF
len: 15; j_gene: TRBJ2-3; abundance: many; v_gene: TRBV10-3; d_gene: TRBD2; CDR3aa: CAISEAGAGTDTQYF
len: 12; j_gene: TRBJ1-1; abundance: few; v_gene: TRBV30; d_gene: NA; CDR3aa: CAWARVNTEAFF
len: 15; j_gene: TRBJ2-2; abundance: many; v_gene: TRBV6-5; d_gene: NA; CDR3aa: CASSYSDPLPGELFF
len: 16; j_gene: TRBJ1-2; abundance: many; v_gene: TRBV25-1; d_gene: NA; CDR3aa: CASSELVASRHYGYTF
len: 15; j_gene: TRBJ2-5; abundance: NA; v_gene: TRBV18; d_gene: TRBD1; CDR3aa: CASSPPTGGVETQYF
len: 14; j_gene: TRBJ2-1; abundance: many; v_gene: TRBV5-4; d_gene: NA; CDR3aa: CASSNQQGSDEQFF
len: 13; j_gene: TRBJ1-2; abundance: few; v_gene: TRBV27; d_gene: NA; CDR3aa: CASSLNRVDGYTF
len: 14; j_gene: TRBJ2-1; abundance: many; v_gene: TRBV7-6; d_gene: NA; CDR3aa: CASSLVLGPEEQFF
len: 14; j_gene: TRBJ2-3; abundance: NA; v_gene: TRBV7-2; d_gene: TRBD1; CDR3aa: CASSLTGDPGTQYF
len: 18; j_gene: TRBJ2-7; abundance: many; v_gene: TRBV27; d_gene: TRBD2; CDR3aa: CASSFIAPTSGRSYEQYF
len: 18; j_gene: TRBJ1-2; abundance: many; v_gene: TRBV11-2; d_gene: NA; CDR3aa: CASSLPWFPGGANYGYTF
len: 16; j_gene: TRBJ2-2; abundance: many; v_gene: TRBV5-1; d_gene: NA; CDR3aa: CASSSLPQGPTGELFF
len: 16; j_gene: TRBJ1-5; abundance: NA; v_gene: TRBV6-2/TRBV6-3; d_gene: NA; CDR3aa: CASSYGQEYSNQPQHF
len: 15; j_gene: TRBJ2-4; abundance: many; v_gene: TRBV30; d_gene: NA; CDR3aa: CAWSVAQGVKNIQYF
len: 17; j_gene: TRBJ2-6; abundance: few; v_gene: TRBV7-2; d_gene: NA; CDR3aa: CASSLRVGQPGANVLTF